Listed below are T cell receptor beta chains from one sample, sequenced in a study of cytomegalovirus exposure and HLA in healthy donors. The data were produced by immunoSEQ multiplex PCR, yet TCRdb's version contains in-frame clones alone and is incomplete. The data show about 180,000 clones, roughly four fifths seen once. Sequenced input: PBMCs. Receptor source: a girl aged 10-17 years in good health and CMV-seropositive. CDR3s include the opening cysteine and the closing phenylalanine or tryptophan. The D gene is left open where the match is weak. Some rows have no size entry. The others give once, few or many, or a class for an expanded clone.

TRBJ1-1	.	.	TRBV18	TGTGCCAGCTCAAAGGGCGGGACTTGGAACACTGAAGCTTTCTTT	CASSKGGTWNTEAFF
TRBJ1-2	once	TRBD1	TRBV4-1	TGCGCCAGCAGCCTTGCCCAGGACAGGGGTGGAGTTAACTATGGCTACACCTTC	CASSLAQDRGGVNYGYTF
TRBJ2-3	.	TRBD2	TRBV19	TGTGCCAGTAGCAGGGGGAGCGGGGGGTTCCCAGATACGCAGTATTTT	CASSRGSGGFPDTQYF
TRBJ2-5	.	.	TRBV30	TGTGCCTGGAGTGATGGCAGGGAAGAGACCCAGTACTTC	CAWSDGREETQYF
TRBJ1-5	.	TRBD1	TRBV5-1	TGCGCCAGCAGTCCCGGGACAGAGATCAATCAGCCCCAGCATTTT	CASSPGTEINQPQHF
TRBJ2-1	.	.	TRBV7-8	TGTGCCAGCAGCTTAGGGGCAGGGAACAATGAGCAGCTCTTC	CASSLGAGNNEQLF
TRBJ2-7	.	.	TRBV2	TGTGCCAGCAGTGGCCAGGGCTACGAGCAGTACTTC	CASSGQGYEQYF
TRBJ1-1	.	TRBD1	TRBV25-1	TGTGCCAGCAGTGAATATAGGGGGACAGCTACCCGAGCTTTCTTT	CASSEYRGTATRAFF
TRBJ1-1	.	.	TRBV27	TGTGCCAGCAGTTTCGATCACAGGGTCACTGAAGCTTTCTTT	CASSFDHRVTEAFF
TRBJ1-5	.	TRBD1	TRBV6-5	TGTGCCAGCAGCCCTTATGGACAGGTTAATCAGCCCCAGCATTTT	CASSPYGQVNQPQHF
TRBJ2-6	.	.	TRBV19	TGTGCCAGTACCCTTAAACTTCTGACTGGGGCCAACGTCCTGACTTTC	CASTLKLLTGANVLTF
TRBJ2-3	.	TRBD2	TRBV9	TGTGCCAGCAGCCCATTAGCGGGGGGTTTAACAGATACGCAGTATTTT	CASSPLAGGLTDTQYF
TRBJ1-2	.	TRBD1	TRBV11-2	TGTGCCAGCAGCTTAGACCCCGACAGGGTTCACTATGGCTACACCTTC	CASSLDPDRVHYGYTF
TRBJ2-3	.	TRBD2	TRBV5-1	TGCGCCAGCAGCTTGCAGCGGGGGGGCGCAGATACGCAGTATTTT	CASSLQRGGADTQYF
TRBJ2-7	.	.	TRBV11-2	TGTGCCAGCAGCTTAGGGCGGGGCCTGCCCTACGAGCAGTACTTC	CASSLGRGLPYEQYF
TRBJ1-2	.	.	TRBV12-5	TGTGCTAGTGGTAAGGACATAGCTGGCTACACCTTC	CASGKDIAGYTF
TRBJ2-5	.	TRBD2	TRBV27	TGTGCCAGCAGTCCCACCAGACTAGCGGGGGCGGGGGAGACCCAGTACTTC	CASSPTRLAGAGETQYF
TRBJ1-4	.	TRBD1	TRBV18	TGTGCCAGCTCACCCGGGACAGCAACTAATGAAAAACTGTTTTTT	CASSPGTATNEKLFF
TRBJ2-2	.	TRBD2	TRBV19	TGTGCCAGTAGGAGACTAGCGGGGGATACCGGGGAGCTGTTTTTT	CASRRLAGDTGELFF
TRBJ1-4	.	.	TRBV15	TGTGCCACCAGCATGACTGCAACTAATGAAAAACTGTTTTTT	CATSMTATNEKLFF
TRBJ1-1	.	.	TRBV19	TGTGCCAGTAGTCCCGGACAGCTCAACACTGAAGCTTTCTTT	CASSPGQLNTEAFF
TRBJ2-7	.	TRBD2	TRBV7-8	TGTGCCAGCAGCTTAGTATACGGTACAGCGGGGGACTCCTACGAGCAGTACTTC	CASSLVYGTAGDSYEQYF
TRBJ2-1	.	TRBD2	TRBV7-8	TGTGCCAGCAGCTTAACTAGCGGGGGGGGTAATGAGCAGTTCTTC	CASSLTSGGGNEQFF
TRBJ1-5	few	TRBD1	TRBV27	TGTGCCAGCAGTTATGGGACAGGTCTAAATCAGCCCCAGCATTTT	CASSYGTGLNQPQHF
TRBJ1-6	.	TRBD1	TRBV5-4	TGTGCCAGCTATAGAATCGGGACAGGCCAAATTGGTTGCTATAATTCACCCCTCCACTTT	CASYRIGTGQIGCYNSPLHF
TRBJ1-6	once	.	TRBV9	TGTGCCAGCAGCGTAGGGGGGGTTTCACCCCTCCACTTT	CASSVGGVSPLHF
TRBJ1-4	.	.	TRBV12-5	TGTGCTAGTGGTTTGGTAAGAAAGGGGCGCGAAAAACTGTTTTTT	CASGLVRKGREKLFF
TRBJ2-1	.	.	TRBV4-2	TGTGCCAGCAGCCAAGGTTCCGAACAGAACTCCTACAATGAGCAGTTCTTC	CASSQGSEQNSYNEQFF
TRBJ1-1	.	.	TRBV2	TGTGCCAGCAGTGGGGGACAAATGAACACTGAAGCTTTCTTT	CASSGGQMNTEAFF
TRBJ1-2	.	.	TRBV5-4	TGTGCCAGCAGCCGGGACACTGCTAACTATGGCTACACCTTC	CASSRDTANYGYTF
TRBJ1-4	.	TRBD1	TRBV18	TGTGCCAGCTCACCACGCGGGACAGGGGGTGCAACTAATGAAAAACTGTTTTTT	CASSPRGTGGATNEKLFF
TRBJ1-6	.	.	TRBV2	TGTGCCAGCAGTGCCCAGACAGGTTATAATTCACCCCTCCACTTT	CASSAQTGYNSPLHF
TRBJ2-3	.	.	TRBV28	TGTGCCAGCAGTTTGAGGGACACAGATACGCAGTATTTT	CASSLRDTDTQYF
TRBJ1-1	.	TRBD1	TRBV2	TGTGCCAGCAGTACCGACAGGGTAACTGAAGCTTTCTTT	CASSTDRVTEAFF
TRBJ2-1	.	.	TRBV7-9	TGTGCCAGCAGCTCCCTTTCCCCCAATGAGCAGTTCTTC	CASSSLSPNEQFF
TRBJ1-1	.	.	TRBV7-9	TGTGCCAGCAGCTCTCGGGGCAGGGGAGCTGAAGCTTTCTTT	CASSSRGRGAEAFF
TRBJ2-7	.	TRBD1	TRBV5-1	TGCGCCAGCAGCTTGTATATTAAGGGACAGGACGAGCAGTACTTC	CASSLYIKGQDEQYF
TRBJ2-1	.	.	TRBV7-9	TGTGCCAGCAGCTCCGAGCAAGACAATGAGCAGTTCTTC	CASSSEQDNEQFF
TRBJ2-7	.	.	TRBV13	TGTGCCAGCAGCTTTATTCTAAGCTCCTACGAGCAGTACTTC	CASSFILSSYEQYF
TRBJ2-1	.	TRBD2	TRBV11-2	TGTGCCAGCAGCCAACTAGCGGGGGTATACAATGAGCAGTTCTTC	CASSQLAGVYNEQFF
TRBJ2-7	.	TRBD2	TRBV2	TGTGCCAGCAGCCGTAGCGGGGGTTTGGAGCCCGAGCAGTACTTC	CASSRSGGLEPEQYF
TRBJ2-1	.	TRBD2	TRBV6-4	TGTGCCAGCAGTCCTAGCGGGGGTTCGCCTGTGGAGCAGTTCTTC	CASSPSGGSPVEQFF
TRBJ2-1	few	.	TRBV9	TGTGCCAGCAGCGTAGGGTTCGAGGAGGGGGCATGGGGTGAGCAGTTCTTC	CASSVGFEEGAWGEQFF
TRBJ1-5	once	.	TRBV30	TGTGCCTGGAGTTCAAGGGGCCTATTGGGTCAGCCCCAGCATTTT	CAWSSRGLLGQPQHF
TRBJ2-5	.	TRBD2	TRBV13	TGTGCCAGCAAAGGGACTAGAGTATCGGAGACCCAGTACTTC	CASKGTRVSETQYF
TRBJ1-1	.	.	TRBV27	TGTGCCAGCAGTCCCAGGGGTACTAACACTGAAGCTTTCTTT	CASSPRGTNTEAFF
TRBJ1-2	.	TRBD1	TRBV9	TGTGCCAGCAGCCCAACAGGGGATAACTATGGCTACACCTTC	CASSPTGDNYGYTF
TRBJ1-1	.	.	TRBV4-1	TGCGCCAGCAGCCAAGATGAGGGGGAGTACACTGAAGCTTTCTTT	CASSQDEGEYTEAFF
TRBJ1-2	.	.	TRBV19	TGTGCCAGTAGTATTCGGGACACCTATGGCTACACCTTC	CASSIRDTYGYTF
TRBJ2-3	.	TRBD2	TRBV7-2	TGTGCCAGCAGCTTTGGCGGGGGGCCTATGACAGATACGCAGTATTTT	CASSFGGGPMTDTQYF
TRBJ2-4	.	TRBD1	TRBV27	TGTGCCAGCAGTTACCGGGACAGCGGAAACATTCAGTACTTC	CASSYRDSGNIQYF
TRBJ1-2	.	.	TRBV6-5	TGTGCCAGCAGTTACGGACCCCAGGGATCCTATGGCTACACCTTC	CASSYGPQGSYGYTF
TRBJ2-2	.	.	TRBV2	TGTGCCAGCAATCGGCAGGGGACCGGGGAGCTGTTTTTT	CASNRQGTGELFF
TRBJ1-2	.	TRBD1	TRBV6-5	TGTGCCAGCAGTTACCTGGGGACAGACTATGGCTACACCTTC	CASSYLGTDYGYTF
TRBJ2-3	.	TRBD1	TRBV2	TGTGCCAGCAGTGCTGGGACAGGGAGCACAGATACGCAGTATTTT	CASSAGTGSTDTQYF
TRBJ2-1	.	.	TRBV6-1	TGTGCCAGCAGTTTTCTAGGAAATGAGCAGTTCTTC	CASSFLGNEQFF